The clone carrying this TCR beta chain was observed once. Its antigen is not known. This record comes from a study of shared clonotypes between healthy human individuals. Clones were read by immunoSEQ multiplex PCR, and TCRdb kept only the in-frame ones, dropping some. This sample has 2 million to 2.5 million clones, with about 95% found just once. Positively selected for CCR7, the CD45RO-negative cells used as naive CD8 cells excluded terminally differentiated effector memory CD45RA+ cells. Everyone who donated was a Caucasian adult who lived in Nashville, Tennessee. Germline-derived CDR1 and CDR2 are MNHEY and SMNVEV (reference sequence). There are 14 residues in the CDR3. V shed 3 bases and J 8 bases; nucleotides not matched to a gene: 6. Study-level results: The sole specimen, blood, was sampled, and tissue repertoires likely differ.

The sample was naive CD8+ T cells sorted from blood. The chain combines TRBV27 with TRBJ2-1, with 8 bases identical to TRBD2. The TCR comes from a man between 18 and 35 years old in good health. The CDR3 sequence: CASSFGAGVDEQFF. The CDR3 DNA sequence: TGTGCCAGCAGTTTCGGAGCGGGAGTGGATGAGCAGTTCTTC.